These 32 T cell receptor beta chains were sequenced from one sample in a study of shared clonotypes between healthy human individuals. The data were produced by immunoSEQ multiplex PCR, yet TCRdb's version contains in-frame clones alone and is incomplete. The repertoire holds approximately 2,200,000 clones, 85% to 95% seen once, with around 1.7% in the top ten. CD45RO-negative, CCR7-selected cells formed the naive CD8 fraction, which excluded terminally differentiated effector memory CD45RA+ cells. Sequenced: naive CD8+ T cells from PBMCs. These receptors were taken from a man between 18 and 29 years old in good health. Some clones in this sample may be carry-over from other donors' samples.

J is TRBJ2-7 and V is TRBV27, with 9 nucleotides matching TRBD2. The trim removed 8 bases at V and 7 bases at J, leaving 12 bases unmatched. The length of the CDR3 is 14 residues. Per germline, CDR1 MNHEY and CDR2 SMNVEV (reference sequence). The CDR3 is CASASGIDPREQYF. The CDR3 DNA reads as TGTGCCAGCGCTAGCGGGATAGACCCTCGGGAGCAGTACTTC.

The chain couples TRBV28 to TRBJ2-1; D perhaps matches TRBD1 (7 bases). This CDR3 contains 14 residues. Germline assignment: CDR1 MDHEN and CDR2 SYDVKM. Trimming pared 6 bases from V and 5 bases from J, leaving 14 bases between. CDR3 loop: CASREGARNNEQFF. In DNA form, the CDR3 reads TGTGCCAGCAGGGAGGGGGCTCGGAACAATGAGCAGTTCTTC.

V usage is TRBV11-1 and J usage is TRBJ2-3, with D unclear. V lost 0 bases to trimming and J lost 2 bases, with 9 bases between them. The V gene's germline CDR1 is SGHAT and CDR2 FQDESV (reference sequence). The CDR3 has 15 residues. CDR3 sequence (DNA): TGTGCCAGCAGCTTAGCCTTGGATCCCACAGATACGCAGTATTTT. Translation: CASSLALDPTDTQYF. Full variable domain (outside the CDR3, taken from reference TRBV11-1 and TRBJ2-3): EAEVAQSPRYKITEKSQAVAFWCDPISGHATLYWYRQILGQGPELLVQFQDESVVDDSQLPKDRFSAERLKGVDSTLKIQPAELGDSAMYLCASSLALDPTDTQYFGPGTRLTVL.

The chain employs TRBV5-6 and TRBJ2-7; no firm D call. This CDR3 region has 14 residues. The germline V gene has CDR1 SGHDT and CDR2 YYEEEE. Trimming removed 0 bases from V and 2 bases from J, with 9 bases in between. This chain's CDR3 is CASSLGQEPYEQYF. Here the CDR3 DNA reads TGTGCCAGCAGCTTGGGTCAGGAGCCCTACGAGCAGTACTTC. The full variable domain, completed using reference TRBV5-6 and TRBJ2-7, is DAGVTQSPTHLIKTRGQQVTLRCSPKSGHDTVSWYQQALGQGPQFIFQYYEEEERQRGNFPDRFSGHQFPNYSSELNVNALLLGDSALYLCASSLGQEPYEQYFGPGTRLTVT.

V gene TRBV30 combines with J gene TRBJ2-7; D gene unclear. Germline values: CDR1 GTSNPN, CDR2 SVGIG (reference sequence). The CDR3 is 12 residues long. The V end was cut by 3 bases, the J end by 6 bases, with 12 bases between. The CDR3 nucleotides read TGTGCCTGGAGAGAGTACCTCGGCGAGCAGTACTTC. This codes for CAWREYLGEQYF.

V usage is TRBV6-5 and J usage is TRBJ2-7; D is unclear. V was cut by 6 bases and J by 2 bases, with 14 bases left in between. In germline, CDR1 is MNHEY, CDR2 SVGAGI. The CDR3 is made up of 14 amino acids. CDR3 residues: CASSSLTGAYEQYF. DNA for the CDR3: TGTGCCAGCAGCTCCCTTACTGGAGCCTACGAGCAGTACTTC.

CDR3 DNA sequence: TGTGCCAGCAGTTTATCGGTAGAGACCCAGTACTTC. This encodes CASSLSVETQYF. This chain uses TRBV28 with TRBJ2-5, with D hard to call. CDR3 length: 12 residues. Germline V gives CDR1 MDHEN, CDR2 SYDVKM. Trimming removed 1 base at V and 4 bases at J, with 4 bases between.

This clone was seen just once. This chain joins TRBV27 and TRBJ2-1, with 14 bases that match TRBD2. The V gene end was trimmed by 5 bases and the J gene end by 4 bases; junction bases not matched to a gene: 4. This CDR3 contains 16 residues. Germline lookup yields CDR1 MNHEY and CDR2 SMNVEV (reference sequence). The CDR3 nucleotides read TGTGCCAGCAGTCATGGGACTAGCGGGGGATACAATGAGCAGTTCTTC. Translating gives CASSHGTSGGYNEQFF.

The chain carries TRBV27 and TRBJ2-2; D is perhaps TRBD1 (6 bases). Trimming removed 7 bases at V and 8 bases at J, with 17 bases between. Per the germline V gene, CDR1 is MNHEY and CDR2 is SMNVEV (reference sequence). CDR3 size: 14 residues. In DNA form, the CDR3 reads TGTGCCAGCATCGCAATCACAGGGACAGGGGAGCTGTTTTTT. It is translated as CASIAITGTGELFF.

This clone was seen just once. The rearrangement joins TRBV27 to TRBJ2-7; 7 bases fit TRBD1. V lost 4 bases, J lost 3 bases, and 6 bases stayed unmatched. Germline values: CDR1 MNHEY, CDR2 SMNVEV (reference sequence). The CDR3 covers 14 residues. The chain's CDR3 is CASSSGTVGYEQYF. CDR3 in DNA: TGTGCCAGCAGTTCCGGGACAGTAGGCTACGAGCAGTACTTC.

The rearrangement joins TRBV19 to TRBJ1-1; no reliable D call. Trimming took 1 base from V and 4 from J, leaving 7 bases between them. CDR3 length: 13 amino acids. CDR1 LNHDA and CDR2 SQIVND come from the germline V gene (reference sequence). The CDR3 is CASSIVGPTEAFF. CDR3 nucleotides: TGTGCCAGTAGTATAGTTGGACCCACTGAAGCTTTCTTT. The complete variable domain, with remaining parts taken from reference TRBV19 and TRBJ1-1, reads DGGITQSPKYLFRKEGQNVTLSCEQNLNHDAMYWYRQDPGQGLRLIYYSQIVNDFQKGDIAEGYSVSREKKESFPLTVTSAQKNPTAFYLCASSIVGPTEAFFGQGTRLTVV.

The chain joins TRBV19 to TRBJ1-1; 8 bases line up with TRBD1. The V and J ends lost 2 bases and 6 bases, in that order; junction bases with no gene match: 11. This CDR3 comprises 16 residues. Germline CDR1 reads LNHDA; CDR2 reads SQIVND (reference sequence). The CDR3 is CASSISGQGSRSEAFF. DNA of the CDR3: TGTGCCAGTAGTATATCCGGACAGGGTTCTAGGTCTGAAGCTTTCTTT. Together with reference TRBV19 and TRBJ1-1, the CDR3 gives the full variable domain: DGGITQSPKYLFRKEGQNVTLSCEQNLNHDAMYWYRQDPGQGLRLIYYSQIVNDFQKGDIAEGYSVSREKKESFPLTVTSAQKNPTAFYLCASSISGQGSRSEAFFGQGTRLTVV.

Note on this clone: Other DNA sequences in the same sample also yield this CDR3. The chain employs TRBV19 and TRBJ2-7; D possibly corresponds to TRBD1 (6 bases). Germline V CDR1 and CDR2: LNHDA, SQIVND (reference sequence). V lost 1 base to trimming and J lost 4 bases, with 8 bases between them. This CDR3 region has 13 residues. CDR3 amino acids: CASSIGQGYEQYF. Written as DNA, the CDR3 is TGTGCCAGTAGTATAGGCCAGGGGTACGAGCAGTACTTC.

V gene TRBV4-1 combines with J gene TRBJ2-2, with TRBD2 matching over 9 bases. The CDR3 is 20 amino acids. V trimming: 0 bases; J trimming: 9 bases; junction bases outside the gene matches: 20. The germline CDR1 and CDR2 sequences are MGHRA and YSYEKL. CDR3 sequence (DNA): TGCGCCAGCAGCCAAGAGGTGTTCTCGCGGGAGGGCCCCCTAGTCCGGGAGCTGTTTTTT. The encoded protein is CASSQEVFSREGPLVRELFF.

V usage is TRBV7-9 and J usage is TRBJ2-7; D remains unclear. CDR3 size: 12 residues. Trimming cost V 3 bases and J 6 bases, with 9 bases left between them. Germline CDR1 and CDR2: SEHNR and FQNEAQ (reference sequence). The CDR3 loop is CASSLGFSEQYF. DNA for the CDR3: TGTGCCAGCAGCTTGGGGTTTAGCGAGCAGTACTTC.

V is TRBV27 and J is TRBJ1-1, with D possibly being TRBD1 (5 bases). CDR1 is MNHEY, CDR2 SMNVEV, per germline (reference sequence). The CDR3 has 14 residues. V lost 2 bases and J lost 4, with 11 bases in between. The CDR3 spells CASSLTRGVTEAFF. CDR3 in DNA: TGTGCCAGCAGTTTAACCCGGGGGGTCACTGAAGCTTTCTTT.

This clone showed up just once. The CDR3 protein is CASSLDVHSYPYF. The CDR3, as DNA: TGTGCCAGCAGCCTCGACGTTCATTCCTATCCGTACTTC. V usage is TRBV14 and J usage is TRBJ2-7; D gene unclear. V lost 4 bases to trimming and J lost 12 bases, with 19 bases between them. The CDR3 length is 13 residues. Germline lookup yields CDR1 SGHDN and CDR2 FVKESK.

The chain joins TRBV2 to TRBJ2-3; 10 bases align to TRBD2. The CDR3 consists of 14 residues. Looked up from germline, CDR1 is SNHLY and CDR2 is FYNNEI. The V gene end was trimmed by 6 bases and the J gene end by 4 bases; junction bases not matched to a gene: 4. The CDR3 spells CASSLAGEADTQYF. In DNA form, the CDR3 reads TGTGCCAGCAGCCTAGCGGGAGAAGCAGATACGCAGTATTTT.

This chain links TRBV14 with TRBJ2-1; the D is unclear. Germline assignment: CDR1 SGHDN and CDR2 FVKESK. This CDR3 comprises 15 residues. V gave up 4 bases and J gave up 7 bases, with 17 bases separating them. The chain's CDR3 is CASSRPGPSRNEQFF. CDR3 DNA: TGTGCCAGCAGCCGTCCGGGTCCCAGCCGAAATGAGCAGTTCTTC.

The chain has TRBV6-5 and TRBJ1-1, with unresolved D. CDR3 size: 13 residues. Trimming removed 0 bases from V and 8 bases from J, with 10 bases in between. CDR1 is MNHEY, CDR2 SVGAGI, per germline. CDR3: CASSYSIVTEAFF. DNA of the CDR3: TGTGCCAGCAGTTACTCGATAGTTACAGAAGCTTTCTTT.

This sequence joins TRBV4-3 and TRBJ2-3; D assignment may be TRBD1 or TRBD2 (5 bases each). Germline V CDR1 and CDR2: LGHNA, YSLEER. The CDR3 totals 15 residues. The V end lost 1 base, the J end lost 0 bases, and 8 bases lay between the germline ends. DNA of the CDR3: TGCGCCAGCAGCCAAGCTTGGGGGAGCACAGATACGCAGTATTTT. This translates into CASSQAWGSTDTQYF.

The chain combines TRBV9 with TRBJ1-2, with TRBD1 identical over 10 bases. The germline V gene has CDR1 SGDLS and CDR2 YYNGEE. The V gene end was trimmed by 0 bases and the J gene end by 4 bases; junction bases not matched to a gene: 6. The CDR3 covers 16 residues. In DNA, the CDR3 is TGTGCCAGCAGCGTAGCCCGGACAGGGGGTTCCTATGGCTACACCTTC. The encoded protein is CASSVARTGGSYGYTF.

J is TRBJ2-2 and V is TRBV9; 11 positions match TRBD2. Germline lookup yields CDR1 SGDLS and CDR2 YYNGEE. Losses at the gene ends were 4 bases for V and 6 bases for J; bases not matched to a gene: 17. This CDR3 region has 19 residues. In DNA, the CDR3 is TGTGCCAGCAGCATCCCGAGGGGGGAGACTAGCGGGAAAGCCGGGGAGCTGTTTTTT. Protein sequence: CASSIPRGETSGKAGELFF.

This chain uses TRBV11-3 with TRBJ2-1; D ambiguous. Germline CDR1 SGHNT, CDR2 YENEEA. This CDR3 region has 15 residues. With 5 bases removed from V and 0 bases from J, the gap between germline ends came to 11 bases. The CDR3 nucleotides read TGTGCCAGCAGCCCATACGGGCCCTCCTACAATGAGCAGTTCTTC. Its protein product is CASSPYGPSYNEQFF.

The chain combines TRBV5-1 with TRBJ2-1, with TRBD2 identical over 8 bases. The CDR3 extends over 14 amino acids. In germline, CDR1 is SGHRS, CDR2 YFSETQ. J was trimmed by 9 bases and V by 4 bases; bases with no gene match: 9. CDR3 loop: CASSAGLDSVEQFF. DNA of the CDR3: TGCGCCAGCAGCGCGGGACTAGATAGCGTTGAGCAGTTCTTC.

The chain joins TRBV27 to TRBJ1-4, with TRBD1 matching over 7 bases. Germline V CDR1 and CDR2: MNHEY, SMNVEV (reference sequence). This CDR3 has 16 amino acids. J was trimmed by 3 bases and V by 5 bases; bases with no gene match: 9. This CDR3 is CASSMSPGTANEKLFF. The DNA of the CDR3 is TGTGCCAGCAGTATGTCCCCGGGGACAGCTAATGAAAAACTGTTTTTT.

This clone came up once. This chain uses TRBV5-1 with TRBJ2-3, with D possibly TRBD1 on 6 matching bases. Trimming left V 4 bases short and J 2 bases short, with 14 bases between. Germline CDR1 reads SGHRS; CDR2 reads YFSETQ. The CDR3 consists of 15 residues. The CDR3 protein is CASSPGTIPTDTQYF. CDR3 sequence (DNA): TGCGCCAGCAGCCCGGGGACAATCCCCACAGATACGCAGTATTTT.

About this clone itself: This sample also contains other DNA sequences that code for the same CDR3. This chain uses TRBV9 with TRBJ2-4, with D possibly being TRBD2 (5 bases). V gave up 5 bases and J gave up 2 bases, with 8 bases separating them. The CDR3 spans 13 residues. Germline lookup yields CDR1 SGDLS and CDR2 YYNGEE. The CDR3 DNA reads TGTGCCAGCAGTCCGGGATCCAAAAACATTCAGTACTTC. Translation: CASSPGSKNIQYF. Based on the CDR3 plus reference TRBV9 and TRBJ2-4, the full variable domain is DSGVTQTPKHLITATGQRVTLRCSPRSGDLSVYWYQQSLDQGLQFLIQYYNGEERAKGNILERFSAQQFPDLHSELNLSSLELGDSALYFCASSPGSKNIQYFGAGTRLSVL.

This chain uses TRBV7-9 with TRBJ2-7; 13 positions agree with TRBD2. This CDR3 is 15 amino acids long. The junction had 6 bases not matched to a gene; V was cut back by 5 bases and J by 5 bases. CDR1 SEHNR and CDR2 FQNEAQ come from the germline V gene (reference sequence). The CDR3 loop is CASSELAGGFDEQYF. CDR3 sequence (DNA): TGTGCCAGCAGCGAACTAGCGGGAGGGTTCGACGAGCAGTACTTC.

The genes are TRBV27 and TRBJ1-5; D perhaps matches TRBD1 (5 bases). CDR3 size: 14 residues. The V gene lost 3 bases and the J gene lost 3 bases, with 9 bases spanning the gap. Germline V CDR1 and CDR2: MNHEY, SMNVEV (reference sequence). The CDR3 DNA follows: TGTGCCAGCAGTTTGGCAGGGAACAATCAGCCCCAGCATTTT. This translates into CASSLAGNNQPQHF.

For this clone: Additional DNA sequences in this sample encode the identical CDR3. This chain connects TRBV29-1 to TRBJ2-3, with TRBD1 as a possible D gene (6 bases). V dropped 6 bases and J dropped 3 bases, with 13 bases sitting between them. Germline V gene data show CDR1 as SQVTM and CDR2 as ANQGSEA. This CDR3 is 13 amino acids long. The CDR3 loop reads CSVLDSSTDTQYF. Written as DNA, the CDR3 is TGCAGCGTCCTGGACAGTAGTACAGATACGCAGTATTTT.

This sequence joins TRBV28 and TRBJ2-3; the D call may be TRBD1 or TRBD2 (5 bases each). CDR3 length: 15 amino acids. In germline, CDR1 is MDHEN, CDR2 SYDVKM. Trimming took 3 bases from V and 2 from J, leaving 12 bases between them. CDR3 sequence: CASSFGDVLTDTQYF. DNA for the CDR3: TGTGCCAGCAGTTTCGGGGACGTACTCACAGATACGCAGTATTTT.